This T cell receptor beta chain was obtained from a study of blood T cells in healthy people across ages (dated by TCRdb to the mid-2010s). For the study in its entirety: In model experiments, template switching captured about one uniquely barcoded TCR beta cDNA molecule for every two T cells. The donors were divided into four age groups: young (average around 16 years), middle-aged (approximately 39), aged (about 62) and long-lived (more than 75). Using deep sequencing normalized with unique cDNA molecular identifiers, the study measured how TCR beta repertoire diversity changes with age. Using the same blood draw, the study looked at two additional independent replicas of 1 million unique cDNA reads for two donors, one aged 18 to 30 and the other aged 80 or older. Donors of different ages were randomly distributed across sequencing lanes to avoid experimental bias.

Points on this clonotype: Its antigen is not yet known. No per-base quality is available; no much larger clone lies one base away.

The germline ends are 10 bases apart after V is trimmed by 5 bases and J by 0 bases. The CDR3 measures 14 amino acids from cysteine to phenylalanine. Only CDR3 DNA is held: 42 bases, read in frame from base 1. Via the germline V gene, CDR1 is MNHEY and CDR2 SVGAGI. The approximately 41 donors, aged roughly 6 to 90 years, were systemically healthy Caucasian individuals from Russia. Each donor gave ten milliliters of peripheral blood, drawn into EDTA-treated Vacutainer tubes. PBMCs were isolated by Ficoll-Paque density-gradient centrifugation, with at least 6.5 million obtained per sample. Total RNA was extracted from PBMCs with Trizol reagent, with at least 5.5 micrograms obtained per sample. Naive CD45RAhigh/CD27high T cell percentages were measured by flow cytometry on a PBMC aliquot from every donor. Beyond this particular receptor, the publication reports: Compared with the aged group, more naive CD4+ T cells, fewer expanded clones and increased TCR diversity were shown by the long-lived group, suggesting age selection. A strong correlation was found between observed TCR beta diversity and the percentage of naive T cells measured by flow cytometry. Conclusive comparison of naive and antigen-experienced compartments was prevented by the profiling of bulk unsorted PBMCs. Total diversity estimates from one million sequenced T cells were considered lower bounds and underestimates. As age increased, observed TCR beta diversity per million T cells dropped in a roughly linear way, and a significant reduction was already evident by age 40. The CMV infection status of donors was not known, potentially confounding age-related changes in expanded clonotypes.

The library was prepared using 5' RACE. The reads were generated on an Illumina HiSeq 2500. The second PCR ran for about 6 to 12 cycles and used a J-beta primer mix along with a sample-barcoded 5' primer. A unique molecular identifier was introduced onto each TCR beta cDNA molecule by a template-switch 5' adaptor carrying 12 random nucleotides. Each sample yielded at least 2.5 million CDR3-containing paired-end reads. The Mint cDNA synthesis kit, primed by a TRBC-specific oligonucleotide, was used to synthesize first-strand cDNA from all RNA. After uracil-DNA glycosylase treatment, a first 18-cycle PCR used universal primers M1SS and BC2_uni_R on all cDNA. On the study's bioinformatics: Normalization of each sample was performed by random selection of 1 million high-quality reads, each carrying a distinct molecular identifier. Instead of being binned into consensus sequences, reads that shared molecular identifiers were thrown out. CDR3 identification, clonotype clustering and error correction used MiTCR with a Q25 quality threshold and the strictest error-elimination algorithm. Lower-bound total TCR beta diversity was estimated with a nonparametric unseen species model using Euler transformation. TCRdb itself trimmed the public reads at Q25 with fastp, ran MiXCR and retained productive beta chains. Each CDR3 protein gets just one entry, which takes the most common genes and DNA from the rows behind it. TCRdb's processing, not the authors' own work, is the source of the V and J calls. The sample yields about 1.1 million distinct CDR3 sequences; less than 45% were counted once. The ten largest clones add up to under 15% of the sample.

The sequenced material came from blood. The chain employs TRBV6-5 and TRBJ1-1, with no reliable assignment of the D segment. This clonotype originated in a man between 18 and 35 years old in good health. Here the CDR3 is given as CASSDGVMNTEAFF. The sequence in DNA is TGTGCCAGCAGTGACGGGGTAATGAACACTGAAGCTTTCTTT.